Below are 23 T cell receptor beta chains sequenced from a single sample in a study of cytomegalovirus exposure and HLA in healthy donors. Primers for the PCR totalled 60 Vbeta and 13 Jbeta. Libraries were prepared by immunoSEQ multiplex PCR; TCRdb keeps only in-frame clonotypes and omits some of them. The sample shows roughly 230,000 clones, about nine tenths of them seen only once. Sequencing was done on a sample of PBMCs. The receptors come from a girl aged 2-10 years in good health and CMV-seronegative.

The gene calls are TRBV7-2 and TRBJ2-5; D gene unclear. CDR1 and CDR2 from the germline V gene are SGHTA and FQGNSA. The V and J ends lost 5 bases and 2 bases respectively, with 15 bases between them. This CDR3 contains 15 residues. The DNA for the CDR3 is TGTGCCAGCAGCCGTCGCTCGGGTGGGCAAGAGACCCAGTACTTC. Its translation: CASSRRSGGQETQYF.

The chain has TRBV5-1 and TRBJ2-7; 8 nucleotides match TRBD1. The V and J ends lost 0 bases and 3 bases, in that order; junction bases with no gene match: 2. The CDR3 contains 14 residues. The germline V gene has CDR1 SGHRS and CDR2 YFSETQ. The DNA of the CDR3 is TGCGCCAGCAGCTTGGGACAGGGGAACTACGAGCAGTACTTC. Translating it yields CASSLGQGNYEQYF.

The J gene is TRBJ2-1, the V gene TRBV12-5; D not certain. V was clipped by 1 base and J by 7 bases, with 11 bases between them. The CDR3 has 14 residues. The V gene's germline CDR1 is LGHNT and CDR2 FRNRAP. The CDR3 DNA reads as TGTGCTAGTGGTTTGGGACACACTGGGAATGAGCAGTTCTTC. It yields the protein CASGLGHTGNEQFF.

The chain is built from TRBV13 and TRBJ2-3; no reliable D call. V was shortened by 7 bases and J by 2 bases, with 7 bases between the two germline ends. CDR1 is PRHDT, CDR2 FYEKMQ, per germline (reference sequence). This CDR3 is 12 amino acids long. This chain's CDR3 is CASTTTTDTQYF. Written as DNA, the CDR3 is TGTGCCAGCACCACAACCACAGATACGCAGTATTTT.

This rearrangement joins TRBV19 to TRBJ1-5, with TRBD1 identical over 9 bases. This CDR3 is built from 15 residues. The V segment lost 9 bases and the J segment 3 bases; nucleotides outside the gene matches: 9. Germline lookup yields CDR1 LNHDA and CDR2 SQIVND (reference sequence). Here the CDR3 DNA reads TGTGCCAGCAGACCGGGACAGGGATACAATCAGCCCCAGCATTTT. Amino acid sequence: CASRPGQGYNQPQHF.

This clone was picked up one time. The V gene is TRBV6-5, the J gene TRBJ1-1; 11 nucleotides match TRBD1. This CDR3 is built from 12 residues. Trimming removed 5 bases from V and 10 bases from J; junction bases left unmatched: 3. CDR1 is MNHEY and CDR2 is SVGAGI in the germline V gene. CDR3 in DNA: TGTGCCAGCAGTGGACAGGGGGCTTCAGCTTTCTTT. Translating it yields CASSGQGASAFF.

The J gene is TRBJ2-3, the V gene TRBV2; D not certain. The length of the CDR3 is 10 residues. The ends were cut back, 9 bases at V and 10 bases at J, with 11 bases in the middle. Per the germline V gene, CDR1 is SNHLY and CDR2 is FYNNEI. The CDR3 loop reads CASLELAQYF. The CDR3 DNA is TGTGCCAGTTTAGAACTGGCGCAGTATTTT.

The chain links TRBV9 to TRBJ2-1; 9 bases are a match to TRBD2. The CDR3 covers 16 residues. The V gene end was trimmed by 0 bases and the J gene end by 5 bases; junction bases not matched to a gene: 6. Germline loops: CDR1 SGDLS, CDR2 YYNGEE. CDR3 DNA: TGTGCCAGCAGCGTAGTCGGCGGGGGGGCAAACAATGAGCAGTTCTTC. It specifies CASSVVGGGANNEQFF.

The chain uses TRBV5-1 and TRBJ2-1; a weak D match, TRBD2 (5 bases). Trimming took 0 bases from V and 0 from J, leaving 10 bases between them. CDR3 size: 16 residues. Germline CDR1 reads SGHRS; CDR2 reads YFSETQ. CDR3 sequence: CASSLEAVGSYNEQFF. CDR3 coding DNA: TGCGCCAGCAGCTTGGAAGCGGTAGGCTCCTACAATGAGCAGTTCTTC.

Here the CDR3 reads CATSRGDSLRTDTQYF. The CDR3 DNA reads TGTGCCACCAGCAGGGGGGACTCCCTAAGGACAGATACGCAGTATTTT. The V call is TRBV15, the J call TRBJ2-3; perhaps TRBD2 as D (6 bases). Looked up from germline, CDR1 is LNHNV and CDR2 is YYDKDF (reference sequence). The CDR3 length is 16 residues. The ends were cut back, 3 bases at V and 3 bases at J, with 16 bases in the middle.

V is TRBV7-9 and J is TRBJ2-5; D is possibly TRBD2 (7 bases). This CDR3 comprises 15 residues. Trimming pared 5 bases from V and 5 bases from J, leaving 18 bases between. Germline CDR1 is SEHNR and CDR2 is FQNEAQ (reference sequence). The CDR3 DNA reads as TGTGCCAGCAGCCGGGGGGCTACAGGGAGGGAGACCCAGTACTTC. Translating gives CASSRGATGRETQYF. The full variable domain, completed using reference TRBV7-9 and TRBJ2-5, is DTGVSQNPRHKITKRGQNVTFRCDPISEHNRLYWYRQTLGQGPEFLTYFQNEAQLEKSRLLSDRFSAERPKGSFSTLEIQRTEQGDSAMYLCASSRGATGRETQYFGPGTRLLVL.

This clone was recorded only once. The J gene is TRBJ2-1, the V gene TRBV5-4; 9 bases agree with TRBD2. The CDR3 is 16 residues long. Germline loops: CDR1 SGHNT, CDR2 YYREEE (reference sequence). The V and J ends lost 0 bases and 6 bases, in that order; junction bases with no gene match: 7. The CDR3, as DNA: TGTGCCAGCAGCTTGGCCGTCGCGGGAGGGTTCAATGAGCAGTTCTTC. Its protein product is CASSLAVAGGFNEQFF.

The chain is built from TRBV30 and TRBJ1-1; D gene unclear. CDR3 length equals 13 residues. Germline CDR1 and CDR2: GTSNPN and SVGIG (reference sequence). V lost 4 bases and J 6 bases, leaving 15 bases between the germline ends. The CDR3 sequence: CAWIPARRAEAFF. The CDR3 nucleotides are TGTGCCTGGATCCCTGCCAGGCGGGCTGAAGCTTTCTTT.

A word on this clone: Given the absence of the conserved phenylalanine or tryptophan at the CDR3 end, a read error is likely. The rearrangement uses TRBV5-1 and TRBJ2-7; 9 positions agree with TRBD2. The CDR3 is made up of 13 amino acids. Germline CDR1 reads SGHRS; CDR2 reads YFSETQ. The trim removed 4 bases at V and 3 bases at J, leaving 2 bases unmatched. The CDR3 sequence: CASSAGGGYEQYL. CDR3 nucleotides: TGCGCCAGCAGCGCGGGGGGGGGCTACGAGCAGTACCTC.

The chain uses TRBV11-2 and TRBJ2-7; 10 positions agree with TRBD2. The J segment lost 3 bases and the V segment lost 3 bases, leaving 8 bases of the junction unmatched. This CDR3 comprises 16 residues. Looked up from germline, CDR1 is SGHAT and CDR2 is FQNNGV. The DNA of the CDR3 is TGTGCCAGCAGCTTTAGACTAGCGGGTGAGAGCTACGAGCAGTACTTC. Its translation: CASSFRLAGESYEQYF.

J is TRBJ2-6 and V is TRBV18, with TRBD1 identical over 7 bases. This CDR3 contains 19 residues. The germline gives CDR1 KGHSH, CDR2 LQKENI. V lost 4 bases to trimming and J lost 2 bases; unmatched junction nucleotides: 14. CDR3 sequence: CASSLPQGQVLTGANVLTF. CDR3 in DNA: TGTGCCAGCTCACTCCCCCAAGGACAGGTCCTTACTGGGGCCAACGTCCTGACTTTC. Supplemented by reference TRBV18 and TRBJ2-6, the full variable domain reads NAGVMQNPRHLVRRRGQEARLRCSPMKGHSHVYWYRQLPEEGLKFMVYLQKENIIDESGMPKERFSAEFPKEGPSILRIQQVVRGDSAAYFCASSLPQGQVLTGANVLTFGAGSRLTVL.

The V and J genes are TRBV29-1 and TRBJ2-1, with 9 bases fitting TRBD1. The CDR3 is 10 amino acids. Germline assignment: CDR1 SQVTM and CDR2 ANQGSEA. Trimming took 4 bases from V and 12 from J; bases not matched to a gene: 1. CDR3 sequence: CSVGGQGQFF. The CDR3 DNA is TGCAGCGTTGGGGGACAGGGGCAGTTCTTC.

Comment on this clone: The same CDR3 also results from other DNA sequences found in this sample. This rearrangement joins TRBV6-5 to TRBJ2-7, with 9 bases lining up with TRBD1. This CDR3 comprises 14 residues. Trimming cost V 0 bases and J 4 bases; bases outside gene matches: 1. The V gene's germline CDR1 is MNHEY and CDR2 SVGAGI. The CDR3: CASSYSTGGYEQYF. CDR3 coding DNA: TGTGCCAGCAGTTACTCGACAGGGGGGTACGAGCAGTACTTC.

The chain combines TRBV27 with TRBJ2-7, with TRBD2 matching over 13 bases. CDR3 length equals 14 residues. Per the germline V gene, CDR1 is MNHEY and CDR2 is SMNVEV (reference sequence). Trimming at V came to 10 bases and at J to 1 base, leaving 4 bases not matched to a gene. CDR3 DNA sequence: TGTGCCACCTCACTAGCGGGGGGGTCCTACGAGCAGTACTTC. Translating it yields CATSLAGGSYEQYF.

This rearrangement joins TRBV18 to TRBJ1-1; 7 bases match TRBD1. Germline V gene data show CDR1 as KGHSH and CDR2 as LQKENI. V trimming: 6 bases; J trimming: 1 base; junction bases outside the gene matches: 11. This CDR3 region has 16 residues. CDR3 sequence reads: CASSITGTASNTEAFF. As DNA, the CDR3 is TGTGCCAGCTCGATAACAGGGACAGCCTCGAACACTGAAGCTTTCTTT. Drawing the rest from reference TRBV18 and TRBJ1-1, the complete variable domain is NAGVMQNPRHLVRRRGQEARLRCSPMKGHSHVYWYRQLPEEGLKFMVYLQKENIIDESGMPKERFSAEFPKEGPSILRIQQVVRGDSAAYFCASSITGTASNTEAFFGQGTRLTVV.

This chain joins TRBV7-9 and TRBJ1-4; TRBD1 agrees at 8 bases. The germline V gene has CDR1 SEHNR and CDR2 FQNEAQ (reference sequence). CDR3 size: 14 residues. The trim removed 5 bases at V and 5 bases at J, leaving 4 bases unmatched. Here the CDR3 reads CASSQGAQNEKLFF. The CDR3 DNA sequence: TGTGCCAGCAGCCAGGGGGCGCAGAATGAAAAACTGTTTTTT.

V gene TRBV2 combines with J gene TRBJ2-5, with 7 nucleotides matching TRBD1. The J call may be faulty, since TRBJ2-7 better matches the DNA end. The CDR3 totals 14 residues. The germline V gene has CDR1 SNHLY and CDR2 FYNNEI. The CDR3 here is CASSAGTVTYEQYF. In DNA, the CDR3 is TGTGCCAGCAGTGCCGGGACAGTGACCTACGAGCAGTACTTC.

The chain employs TRBV28 and TRBJ1-5; D call uncertain. V lost 6 bases to trimming and J lost 5 bases, with 5 bases between them. The length of the CDR3 is 11 residues. Germline CDR1 MDHEN, CDR2 SYDVKM. This CDR3 is CASRSDQPQHF. Here the CDR3 DNA reads TGTGCCAGCAGGTCGGATCAGCCCCAGCATTTT. The whole variable domain, remainder taken from reference TRBV28 and TRBJ1-5, is DVKVTQSSRYLVKRTGEKVFLECVQDMDHENMFWYRQDPGLGLRLIYFSYDVKMKEKGDIPEGYSVSREKKERFSLILESASTNQTSMYLCASRSDQPQHFGDGTRLSIL.